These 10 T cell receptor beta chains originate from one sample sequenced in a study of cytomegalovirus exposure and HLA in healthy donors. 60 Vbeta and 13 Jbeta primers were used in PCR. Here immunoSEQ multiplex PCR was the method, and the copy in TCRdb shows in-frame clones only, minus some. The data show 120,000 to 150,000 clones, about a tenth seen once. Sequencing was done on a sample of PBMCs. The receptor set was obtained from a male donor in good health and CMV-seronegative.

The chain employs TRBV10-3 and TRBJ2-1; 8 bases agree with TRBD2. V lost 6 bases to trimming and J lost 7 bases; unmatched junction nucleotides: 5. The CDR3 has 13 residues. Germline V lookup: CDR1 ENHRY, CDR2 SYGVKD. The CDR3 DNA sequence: TGTGCCATCAGGGGGACTAGAGAGAATGAGCAGTTCTTC. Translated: CAIRGTRENEQFF.

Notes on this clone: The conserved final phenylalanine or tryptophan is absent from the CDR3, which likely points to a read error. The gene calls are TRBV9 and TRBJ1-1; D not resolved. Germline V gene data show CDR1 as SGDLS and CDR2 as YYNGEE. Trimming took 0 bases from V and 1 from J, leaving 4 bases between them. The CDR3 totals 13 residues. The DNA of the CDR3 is TGTGCCAGCAGCGTAGAGGGGAACACTGAAGCTTTCTTG. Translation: CASSVEGNTEAFL.

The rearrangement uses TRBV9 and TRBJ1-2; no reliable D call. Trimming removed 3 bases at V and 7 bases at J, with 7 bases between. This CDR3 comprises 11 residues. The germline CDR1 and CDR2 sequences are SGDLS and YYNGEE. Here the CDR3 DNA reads TGTGCCAGCAGCGCCCCCCTTGGCTACACCTTC. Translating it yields CASSAPLGYTF. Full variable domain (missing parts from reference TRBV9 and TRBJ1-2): DSGVTQTPKHLITATGQRVTLRCSPRSGDLSVYWYQQSLDQGLQFLIQYYNGEERAKGNILERFSAQQFPDLHSELNLSSLELGDSALYFCASSAPLGYTFGSGTRLTVV.

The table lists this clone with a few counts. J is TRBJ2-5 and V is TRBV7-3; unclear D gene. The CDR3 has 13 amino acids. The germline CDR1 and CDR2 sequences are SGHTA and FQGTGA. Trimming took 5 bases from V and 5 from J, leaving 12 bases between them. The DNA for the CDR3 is TGTGCCAGCAGCCCCACACAATCGGAGACCCAGTACTTC. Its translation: CASSPTQSETQYF.

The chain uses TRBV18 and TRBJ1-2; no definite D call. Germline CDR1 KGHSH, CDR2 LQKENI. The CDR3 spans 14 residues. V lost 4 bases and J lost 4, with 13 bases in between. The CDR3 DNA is TGTGCCAGCTCACTACCGATCAGGCTCTATGGCTACACCTTC. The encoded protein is CASSLPIRLYGYTF.

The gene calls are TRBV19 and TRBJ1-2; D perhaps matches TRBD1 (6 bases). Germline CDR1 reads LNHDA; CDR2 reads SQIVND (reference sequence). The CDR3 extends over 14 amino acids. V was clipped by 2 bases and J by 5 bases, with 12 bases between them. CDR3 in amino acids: CASSISRTAYGYTF. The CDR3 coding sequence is TGTGCCAGTAGTATAAGTCGGACAGCATATGGCTACACCTTC.

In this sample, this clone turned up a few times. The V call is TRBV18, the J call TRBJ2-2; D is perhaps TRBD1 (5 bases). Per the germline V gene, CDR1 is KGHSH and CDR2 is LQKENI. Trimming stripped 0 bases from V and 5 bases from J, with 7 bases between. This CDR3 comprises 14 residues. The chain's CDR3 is CASSPPGRTGELFF. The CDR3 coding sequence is TGTGCCAGCTCACCACCGGGGCGAACCGGGGAGCTGTTTTTT. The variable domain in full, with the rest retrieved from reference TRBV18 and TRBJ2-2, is NAGVMQNPRHLVRRRGQEARLRCSPMKGHSHVYWYRQLPEEGLKFMVYLQKENIIDESGMPKERFSAEFPKEGPSILRIQQVVRGDSAAYFCASSPPGRTGELFFGEGSRLTVL.

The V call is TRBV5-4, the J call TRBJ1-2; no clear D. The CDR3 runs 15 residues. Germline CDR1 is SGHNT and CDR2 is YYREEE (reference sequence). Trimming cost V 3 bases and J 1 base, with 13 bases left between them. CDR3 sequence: CASSSGPSNNYGYTF. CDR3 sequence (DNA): TGTGCCAGCAGCTCTGGTCCGAGCAATAACTATGGCTACACCTTC.

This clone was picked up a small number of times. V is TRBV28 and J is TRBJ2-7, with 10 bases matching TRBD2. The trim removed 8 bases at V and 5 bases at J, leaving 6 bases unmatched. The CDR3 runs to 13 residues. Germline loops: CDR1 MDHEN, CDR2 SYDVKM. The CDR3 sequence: CASEEREGNEQYF. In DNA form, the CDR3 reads TGTGCCAGCGAGGAGCGGGAGGGCAACGAGCAGTACTTC.

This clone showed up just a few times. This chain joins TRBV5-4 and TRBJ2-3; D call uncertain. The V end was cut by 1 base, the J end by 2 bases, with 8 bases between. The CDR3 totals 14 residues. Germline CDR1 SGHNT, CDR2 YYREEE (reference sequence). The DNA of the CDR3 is TGTGCCAGCAGCTTGCTAGGCTACACAGATACGCAGTATTTT. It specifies CASSLLGYTDTQYF. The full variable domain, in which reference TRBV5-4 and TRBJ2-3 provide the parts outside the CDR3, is ETGVTQSPTHLIKTRGQQVTLRCSSQSGHNTVSWYQQALGQGPQFIFQYYREEENGRGNFPPRFSGLQFPNYSSELNVNALELDDSALYLCASSLLGYTDTQYFGPGTRLTVL.